A selection of T cell receptor beta chains follows, all from one sample in a study of early T cells in non-severe SARS-CoV-2 infection. TCRdb re-called the 5' RACE reads through MiXCR, storing one row per CDR3 protein. The table has around 81,000 distinct CDR3 sequences, 13% to 15% seen once; the top ten hold approximately 11%. Sequenced input: whole blood. The receptors stem from an adult who was a healthcare worker with PCR-confirmed SARS-CoV-2 infection or an uninfected control (not recorded which). Both conserved end residues are part of each CDR3. A D gene is named only where the DNA matches it firmly. For some rows the clone size is stated as once, few or many, or as a class when expanded; others skip it.

CDR3aa	CDR3nt	d_gene	v_gene	j_gene	abundance
CSAAVRSGNTEAFF	TGCAGTGCTGCGGTCAGGTCTGGGAACACTGAAGCTTTCTTT	NA	TRBV20-1	TRBJ1-1	many
CASGGAIDEQFF	TGTGCGAGCGGGGGGGCCATAGATGAGCAGTTCTTC	TRBD2	TRBV7-6	TRBJ2-1	few
CASSPQGASSNQPQHF	TGTGCCAGCAGTCCCCAAGGGGCTTCGAGCAATCAGCCCCAGCATTTT	NA	TRBV6-5	TRBJ1-5	many
CASSESGGSYNEQFF	TGTGCCAGCAGTGAAAGCGGGGGCTCCTACAATGAGCAGTTCTTC	TRBD2	TRBV6-4	TRBJ2-1	many
CASSDRGPMNTEAFF	TGTGCCAGCAGTGACAGGGGGCCCATGAACACTGAAGCTTTCTTT	TRBD1	TRBV27	TRBJ1-1	NA
CASSPDRKIQYF	TGTGCCAGCAGCCCAGACAGGAAAATTCAGTACTTC	NA	TRBV11-3	TRBJ2-4	many
CSAMDTGELFF	TGCAGCGCTATGGACACCGGGGAGCTGTTTTTT	NA	TRBV29-1	TRBJ2-2	NA
CASSLTRRRGLTDTQYF	TGTGCCAGCAGCCTCACCCGAAGACGGGGCCTCACAGATACGCAGTATTTT	NA	TRBV14	TRBJ2-3	NA
CASSYHISGTGGDTQYF	TGTGCCAGCAGCTACCACATATCCGGGACAGGGGGGGATACGCAGTATTTT	TRBD1	TRBV5-4	TRBJ2-3	NA
CASSLASGQFYEQYF	TGTGCCAGCAGCTTAGCCTCCGGACAGTTCTACGAGCAGTACTTC	NA	TRBV7-2	TRBJ2-7	NA
CASRSVQETQYF	TGTGCCAGTAGGTCGGTACAAGAGACCCAGTACTTC	NA	TRBV19	TRBJ2-5	many
CASSQGRTGPFEQYF	TGTGCCAGCAGTCAAGGGAGGACAGGGCCTTTCGAGCAGTACTTC	TRBD1	TRBV12-3/TRBV12-4	TRBJ2-7	NA
CASSFLDEQFF	TGTGCCAGCAGTTTTCTAGATGAGCAGTTCTTC	NA	TRBV12-3/TRBV12-4	TRBJ2-1	few
CASSMTADYEQYF	TGTGCCAGTAGTATGACAGCTGACTACGAGCAGTACTTC	NA	TRBV19	TRBJ2-7	NA
CASSVTGPTAEAFF	TGTGCCAGCAGTGTGACAGGTCCTACCGCTGAAGCTTTCTTT	NA	TRBV12-3/TRBV12-4	TRBJ1-1	NA
CSARSDTQYF	TGCAGTGCTAGATCAGATACGCAGTATTTT	NA	TRBV20-1	TRBJ2-3	few
CASSGPDRALAKRGYTF	TGTGCCAGCAGCGGCCCGGACAGGGCACTGGCGAAACGTGGCTACACCTTC	TRBD1	TRBV9	TRBJ1-2	NA
CAIFQGTYGYTF	TGTGCCATCTTTCAGGGGACCTATGGCTACACCTTC	NA	TRBV10-3	TRBJ1-2	few
CASSLLSQGSYEQYF	TGCGCCAGCAGCCTTCTCAGTCAGGGGTCCTACGAGCAGTACTTC	NA	TRBV4-3	TRBJ2-7	NA
CASSLTPYTEAFF	TGTGCCAGCAGCTTGACACCTTACACTGAAGCTTTCTTT	NA	TRBV7-2	TRBJ1-1	many
CASSPLAGGSFEQFF	TGTGCCAGCAGTCCTCTAGCGGGGGGCTCCTTTGAGCAGTTCTTC	TRBD2	TRBV6-2/TRBV6-3	TRBJ2-1	NA
CASGLSLDTQYF	TGTGCCAGCGGGCTATCCTTAGATACGCAGTATTTT	NA	TRBV12-3/TRBV12-4	TRBJ2-3	NA
CASGQGLANYGYTF	TGTGCCAGCGGACAGGGGTTAGCTAACTATGGCTACACCTTC	TRBD1	TRBV9	TRBJ1-2	NA
CSATGQSDTQYF	TGCAGTGCAACGGGACAGTCAGATACGCAGTATTTT	TRBD1	TRBV20-1	TRBJ2-3	NA
CASRARGLAGADTQYF	TGCGCCAGCAGAGCTAGGGGACTAGCGGGGGCGGATACGCAGTATTTT	TRBD2	TRBV4-1	TRBJ2-3	few
CASSSDYTETQYF	TGTGCCAGCAGCTCGGACTACACAGAGACCCAGTACTTC	NA	TRBV7-8	TRBJ2-5	few
CASSRASTNEKLFF	TGTGCCAGTAGTAGGGCCTCAACTAATGAAAAACTGTTTTTT	NA	TRBV19	TRBJ1-4	NA
CAIRADLGTDTQYF	TGTGCCATCAGGGCCGATCTCGGCACAGATACGCAGTATTTT	NA	TRBV10-3	TRBJ2-3	NA
CSASRGDTQYF	TGCAGTGCTAGCAGGGGGGATACGCAGTATTTT	TRBD1	TRBV20-1	TRBJ2-3	many
CASSLHLRAGPSYEQYF	TGTGCCAGCAGTCTCCATTTGCGCGCGGGGCCTTCCTACGAGCAGTACTTC	NA	TRBV6-2/TRBV6-3	TRBJ2-7	NA
CASTIDGGLLEAFF	TGTGCCAGCACCATCGATGGAGGGTTACTTGAAGCTTTCTTT	NA	TRBV2	TRBJ1-1	NA
CASTTRKDVQETQYF	TGTGCCAGCACCACGCGAAAGGACGTACAAGAGACCCAGTACTTC	NA	TRBV6-2/TRBV6-3	TRBJ2-5	few
CASSQGFGGSQETQYF	TGTGCCAGCAGCCAAGGTTTCGGGGGGTCCCAAGAGACCCAGTACTTC	TRBD2	TRBV3-1	TRBJ2-5	many
CSVEKSGIGVPYERQYF	TGCAGCGTTGAAAAATCGGGGATAGGAGTTCCCTACGAGAGGCAGTACTTC	NA	TRBV29-1	TRBJ2-7	NA
CASSLDWFSNYGYTF	TGTGCCAGCAGCTTAGATTGGTTTTCGAACTATGGCTACACCTTC	NA	TRBV7-2	TRBJ1-2	medium-sized
CSADVGRGIDVEQFF	TGCAGTGCTGACGTCGGCAGGGGGATAGATGTTGAGCAGTTCTTC	TRBD1	TRBV20-1	TRBJ2-1	NA
CASSSGSVNTEAFF	TGCGCCAGCAGCTCCGGGTCCGTGAACACTGAAGCTTTCTTT	NA	TRBV5-1	TRBJ1-1	many
CASRGTIAKNIQYF	TGTGCCAGCAGGGGGACAATAGCCAAAAACATTCAGTACTTC	NA	TRBV6-2/TRBV6-3	TRBJ2-4	few
CASSLQGANYGYTF	TGTGCCAGCAGTTTACAGGGAGCTAACTATGGCTACACCTTC	NA	TRBV6-5	TRBJ1-2	few
CASGFRTLEAFF	TGTGCTAGTGGTTTTAGGACGTTGGAAGCTTTCTTT	NA	TRBV12-5	TRBJ1-1	few
CASSLGTVGGQPQHF	TGTGCCAGCAGCTTAGGGACAGTCGGCGGGCAGCCCCAGCATTTT	NA	TRBV7-2	TRBJ1-5	NA
CASRQGQIFTEAFF	TGTGCCAGCAGGCAGGGACAGATCTTCACTGAAGCTTTCTTT	TRBD1	TRBV6-2/TRBV6-3	TRBJ1-1	many
CASSTEVGELFF	TGTGCCAGCAGCACAGAAGTGGGGGAGCTGTTTTTT	NA	TRBV28	TRBJ2-2	many
CASSQTSGASYEQYF	TGTGCCAGCAGCCAAACTAGCGGGGCCTCATACGAGCAGTACTTC	TRBD2	TRBV3-1	TRBJ2-7	few
CSARVDVFSGNTIYF	TGCAGTGCTAGAGTAGACGTATTCTCTGGAAACACCATATATTTT	NA	TRBV20-1	TRBJ1-3	many
CASSQDLSSREQFF	TGTGCCAGCAGCCAAGATCTTAGTAGCCGTGAGCAGTTCTTC	NA	TRBV3-1	TRBJ2-1	NA
CASSFRRGEQYF	TGTGCCAGCAGTTTTAGGAGGGGGGAGCAGTACTTC	NA	TRBV27	TRBJ2-7	NA
CASSPGLANEQFF	TGCGCCAGCAGCCCAGGACTAGCGAATGAGCAGTTCTTC	TRBD2	TRBV5-1	TRBJ2-1	few
CSARSPDRSYGYTF	TGCAGTGCTAGATCCCCGGACAGAAGCTATGGCTACACCTTC	NA	TRBV20-1	TRBJ1-2	few
CASSLRRGWNEKLFF	TGTGCCAGCAGCCTCAGACGGGGGTGGAATGAAAAACTGTTTTTT	NA	TRBV14	TRBJ1-4	few
CASSVRSRYYHEAFF	TGTGCCAGCAGCGTACGTTCGAGGTACTATCATGAAGCTTTCTTT	NA	TRBV7-2	TRBJ1-1	NA
CASSLAASYEQYF	TGTGCCAGCAGCTTAGCGGCCAGCTACGAGCAGTACTTC	NA	TRBV7-9	TRBJ2-7	few
CASSHMSQNIQYF	TGTGCCAGCAGCCATATGTCCCAAAACATTCAGTACTTC	NA	TRBV3-1	TRBJ2-4	many
CSAPATSSGVGETQYF	TGCAGTGCACCCGCAACTAGTAGCGGGGTCGGGGAGACCCAGTACTTC	TRBD2	TRBV20-1	TRBJ2-5	few
CSAVAGLAGTSEQYF	TGCAGTGCCGTAGCTGGACTAGCGGGGACTAGCGAGCAGTACTTC	TRBD2	TRBV20-1	TRBJ2-7	few
CASSETPRYAGNTIYF	TGCGCCAGCAGTGAGACCCCTCGGTATGCAGGAAACACCATATATTTT	NA	TRBV10-2	TRBJ1-3	NA
CASSFSPDTDTQYF	TGTGCCAGCAGTTTTAGTCCAGATACAGATACGCAGTATTTT	NA	TRBV12-3/TRBV12-4	TRBJ2-3	few
CASSLEGQVNYGYTF	TGTGCCAGCAGTTTAGAGGGGCAAGTTAACTATGGCTACACCTTC	NA	TRBV12-3/TRBV12-4	TRBJ1-2	few